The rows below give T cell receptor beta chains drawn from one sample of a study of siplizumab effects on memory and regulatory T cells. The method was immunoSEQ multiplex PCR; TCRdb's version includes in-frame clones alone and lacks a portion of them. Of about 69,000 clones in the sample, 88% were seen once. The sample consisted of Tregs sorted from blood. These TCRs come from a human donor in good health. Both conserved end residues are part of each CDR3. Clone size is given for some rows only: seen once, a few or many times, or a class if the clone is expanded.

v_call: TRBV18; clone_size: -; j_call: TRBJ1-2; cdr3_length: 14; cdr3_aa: CASSEGQAAYGYTF
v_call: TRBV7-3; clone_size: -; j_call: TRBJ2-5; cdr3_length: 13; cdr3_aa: CASSLLPQETQYF
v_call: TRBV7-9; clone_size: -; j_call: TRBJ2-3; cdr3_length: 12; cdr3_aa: CASSPRADTQYF
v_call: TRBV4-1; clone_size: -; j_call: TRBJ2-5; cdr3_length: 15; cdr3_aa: CASSQYGTDQETQYF
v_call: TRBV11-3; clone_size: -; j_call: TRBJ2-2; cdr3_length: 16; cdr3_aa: CASSPRLAGVSGELFF
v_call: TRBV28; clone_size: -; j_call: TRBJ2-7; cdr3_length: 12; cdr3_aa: CASSDRPYEQYF
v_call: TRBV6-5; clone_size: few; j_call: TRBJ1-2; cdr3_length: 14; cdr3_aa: CASSRQGRIYGYTF
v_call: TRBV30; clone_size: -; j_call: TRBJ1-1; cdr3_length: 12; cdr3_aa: CAWSSGVPEAFF
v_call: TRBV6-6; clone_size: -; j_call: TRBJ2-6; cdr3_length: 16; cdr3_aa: CATEDRGRVGANVLTF
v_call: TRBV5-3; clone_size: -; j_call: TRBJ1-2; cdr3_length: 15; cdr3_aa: CARSSRPGARDGYTF
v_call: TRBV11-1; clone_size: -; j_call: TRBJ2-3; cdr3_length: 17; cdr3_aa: CASSPGTSGGGADTQYF
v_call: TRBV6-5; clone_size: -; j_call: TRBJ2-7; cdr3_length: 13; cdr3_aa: CASSYYGKYEQYF
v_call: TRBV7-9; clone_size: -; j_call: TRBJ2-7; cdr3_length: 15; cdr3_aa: CASSLSASGSGEQYF
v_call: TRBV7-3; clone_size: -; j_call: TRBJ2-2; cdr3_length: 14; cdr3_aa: CASSRTGGTGELFF
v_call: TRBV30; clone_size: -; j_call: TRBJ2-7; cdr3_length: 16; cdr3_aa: CAYSRPRQLPSYEQYF
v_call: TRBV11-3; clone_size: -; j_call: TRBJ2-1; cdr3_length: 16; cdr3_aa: CASSTIAGLPYNEQFF
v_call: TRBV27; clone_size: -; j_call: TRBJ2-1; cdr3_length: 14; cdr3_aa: CASSTRTGNYEQFF
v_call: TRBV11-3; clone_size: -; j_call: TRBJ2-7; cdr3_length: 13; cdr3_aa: CASSLDRIYEQYF
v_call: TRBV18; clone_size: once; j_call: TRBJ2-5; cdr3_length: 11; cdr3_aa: CASSPLETQYF
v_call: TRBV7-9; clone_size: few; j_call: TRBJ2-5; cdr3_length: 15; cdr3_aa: CASSPGTREEETQYF
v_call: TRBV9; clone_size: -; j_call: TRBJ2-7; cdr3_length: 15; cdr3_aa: CASSVGSISSYEQYF
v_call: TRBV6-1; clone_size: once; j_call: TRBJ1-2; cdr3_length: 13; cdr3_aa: CASSENPQHGYTF
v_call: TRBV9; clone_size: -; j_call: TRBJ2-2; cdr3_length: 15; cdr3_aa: CASSVTSGAGGELFF
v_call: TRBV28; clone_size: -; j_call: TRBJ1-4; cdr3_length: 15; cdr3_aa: CASRGRGSVNEKLFF
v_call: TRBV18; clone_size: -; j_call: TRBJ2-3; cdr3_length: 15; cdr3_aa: CASSPLLRRTDTQYF
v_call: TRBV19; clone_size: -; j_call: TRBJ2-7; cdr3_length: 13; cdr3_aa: CASSITRAYEQYF
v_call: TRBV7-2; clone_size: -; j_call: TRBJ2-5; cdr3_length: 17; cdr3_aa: CASSLGLAGGPTETQYF
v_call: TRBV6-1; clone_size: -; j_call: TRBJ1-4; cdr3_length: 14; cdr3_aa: CASSDRDIFEKLFF
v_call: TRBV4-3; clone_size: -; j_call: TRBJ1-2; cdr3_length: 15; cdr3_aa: CASSQFRGQDDGYTF
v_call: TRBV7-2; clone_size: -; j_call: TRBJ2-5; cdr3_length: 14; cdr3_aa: CASSLRRQSETQYF
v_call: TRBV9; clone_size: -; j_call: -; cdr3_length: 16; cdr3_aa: CASSRPQGALIYEQYF
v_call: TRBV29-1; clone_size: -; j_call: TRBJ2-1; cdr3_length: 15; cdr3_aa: CSVEGRLAGNNEQFF
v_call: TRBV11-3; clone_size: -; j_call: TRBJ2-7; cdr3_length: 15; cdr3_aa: CASSLIQSGSNEQYF
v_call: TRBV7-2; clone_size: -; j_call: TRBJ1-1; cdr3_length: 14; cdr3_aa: CASSLQGAGTEAFF